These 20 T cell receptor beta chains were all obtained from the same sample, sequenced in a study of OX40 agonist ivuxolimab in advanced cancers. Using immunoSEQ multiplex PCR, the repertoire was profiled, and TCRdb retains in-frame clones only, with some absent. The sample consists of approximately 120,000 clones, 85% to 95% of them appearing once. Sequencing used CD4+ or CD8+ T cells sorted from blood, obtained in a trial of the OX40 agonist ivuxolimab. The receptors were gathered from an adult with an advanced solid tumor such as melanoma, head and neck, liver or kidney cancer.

The CDR3: CASRRTVYQETQYF. The CDR3 bases are TGTGCCAGCAGGCGGACAGTTTATCAAGAGACCCAGTACTTC. The genes are TRBV2 and TRBJ2-5; perhaps TRBD1 as D (6 bases). In germline, CDR1 is SNHLY, CDR2 FYNNEI. The CDR3 contains 14 residues. V was shortened by 6 bases and J by 2 bases, with 13 bases between the two germline ends.

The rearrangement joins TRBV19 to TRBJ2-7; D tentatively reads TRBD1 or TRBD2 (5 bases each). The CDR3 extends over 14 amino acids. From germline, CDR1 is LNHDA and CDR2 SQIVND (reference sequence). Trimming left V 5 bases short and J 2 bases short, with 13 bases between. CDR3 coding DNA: TGTGCCAGTAGTCCCGGGACCGCCACCTACGAGCAGTACTTC. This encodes CASSPGTATYEQYF.

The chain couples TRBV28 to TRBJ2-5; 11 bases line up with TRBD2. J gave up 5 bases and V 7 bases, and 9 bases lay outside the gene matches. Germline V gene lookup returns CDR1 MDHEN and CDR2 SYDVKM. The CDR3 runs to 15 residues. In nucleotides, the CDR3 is TGTGCCAGCAATCCAACGACTAGCGGGATGGAGACCCAGTACTTC. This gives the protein CASNPTTSGMETQYF.

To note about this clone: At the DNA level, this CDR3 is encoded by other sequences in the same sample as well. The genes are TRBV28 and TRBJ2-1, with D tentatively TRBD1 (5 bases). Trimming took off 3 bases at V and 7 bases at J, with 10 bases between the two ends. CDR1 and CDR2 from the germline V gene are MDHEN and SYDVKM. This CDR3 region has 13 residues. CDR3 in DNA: TGTGCCAGCAGTTTGGGGCCACCTAATGAGCAGTTCTTC. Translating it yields CASSLGPPNEQFF. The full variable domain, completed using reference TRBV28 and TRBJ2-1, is DVKVTQSSRYLVKRTGEKVFLECVQDMDHENMFWYRQDPGLGLRLIYFSYDVKMKEKGDIPEGYSVSREKKERFSLILESASTNQTSMYLCASSLGPPNEQFFGPGTRLTVL.

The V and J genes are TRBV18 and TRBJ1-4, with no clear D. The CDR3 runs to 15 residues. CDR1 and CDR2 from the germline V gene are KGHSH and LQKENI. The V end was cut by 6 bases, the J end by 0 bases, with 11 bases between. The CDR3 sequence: CASSLLTTTNEKLFF. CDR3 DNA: TGTGCCAGCTCCCTACTAACAACAACTAATGAAAAACTGTTTTTT.

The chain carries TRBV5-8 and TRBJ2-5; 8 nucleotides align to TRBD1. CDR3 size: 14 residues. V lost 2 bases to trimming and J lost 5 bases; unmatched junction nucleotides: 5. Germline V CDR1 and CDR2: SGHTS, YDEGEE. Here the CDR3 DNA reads TGTGCCAGCAGCTTTCAGGGGGCATGGGAGACCCAGTACTTC. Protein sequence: CASSFQGAWETQYF.

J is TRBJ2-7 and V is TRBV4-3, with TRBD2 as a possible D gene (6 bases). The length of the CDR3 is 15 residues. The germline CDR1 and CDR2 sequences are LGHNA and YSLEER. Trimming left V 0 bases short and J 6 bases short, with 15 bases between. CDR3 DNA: TGCGCCAGCAGCCAAGATGAAGGAGGGAGCATCGAGCAGTACTTC. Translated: CASSQDEGGSIEQYF.

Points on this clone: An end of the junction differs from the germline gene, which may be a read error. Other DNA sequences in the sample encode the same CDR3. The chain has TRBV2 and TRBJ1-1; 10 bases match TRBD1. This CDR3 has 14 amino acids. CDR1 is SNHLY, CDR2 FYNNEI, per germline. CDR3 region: CASSGQGQGYEAFF. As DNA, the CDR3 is TGTGCCAGTAGTGGCCAGGGACAGGGGTATGAAGCTTTCTTT.

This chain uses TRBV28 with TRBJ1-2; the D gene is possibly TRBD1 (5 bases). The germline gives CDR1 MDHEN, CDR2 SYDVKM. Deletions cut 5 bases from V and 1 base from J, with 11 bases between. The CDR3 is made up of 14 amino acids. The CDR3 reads CASSPHDSNYGYTF. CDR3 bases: TGTGCCAGCAGTCCCCATGACAGTAACTATGGCTACACCTTC.

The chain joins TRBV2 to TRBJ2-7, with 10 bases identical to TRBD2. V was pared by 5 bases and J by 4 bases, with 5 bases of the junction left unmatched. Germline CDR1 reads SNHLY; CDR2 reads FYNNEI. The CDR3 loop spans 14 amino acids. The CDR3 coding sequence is TGTGCCAGCAGTCTCGATAGCGGGGGGTACGAGCAGTACTTC. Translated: CASSLDSGGYEQYF.

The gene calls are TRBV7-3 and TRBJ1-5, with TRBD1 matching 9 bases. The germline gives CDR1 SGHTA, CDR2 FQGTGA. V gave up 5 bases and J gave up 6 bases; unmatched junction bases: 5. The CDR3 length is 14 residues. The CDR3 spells CASSLDRGSQPQHF. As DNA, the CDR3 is TGTGCCAGCAGCCTGGACAGGGGAAGTCAGCCCCAGCATTTT.

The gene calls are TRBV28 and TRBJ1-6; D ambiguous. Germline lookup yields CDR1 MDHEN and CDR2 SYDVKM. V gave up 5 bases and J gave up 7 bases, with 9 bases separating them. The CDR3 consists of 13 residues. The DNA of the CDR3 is TGTGCCAGCAGTACGCAGGTGAATTCACCCCTCCACTTT. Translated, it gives CASSTQVNSPLHF. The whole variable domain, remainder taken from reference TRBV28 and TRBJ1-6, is DVKVTQSSRYLVKRTGEKVFLECVQDMDHENMFWYRQDPGLGLRLIYFSYDVKMKEKGDIPEGYSVSREKKERFSLILESASTNQTSMYLCASSTQVNSPLHFGNGTRLTVT.

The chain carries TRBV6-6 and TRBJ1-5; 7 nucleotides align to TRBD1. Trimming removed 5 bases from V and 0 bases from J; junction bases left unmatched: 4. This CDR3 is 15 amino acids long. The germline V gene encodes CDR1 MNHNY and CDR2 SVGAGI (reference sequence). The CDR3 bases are TGTGCCAGCAGTCGGGACAGAAATAGCAATCAGCCCCAGCATTTT. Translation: CASSRDRNSNQPQHF.

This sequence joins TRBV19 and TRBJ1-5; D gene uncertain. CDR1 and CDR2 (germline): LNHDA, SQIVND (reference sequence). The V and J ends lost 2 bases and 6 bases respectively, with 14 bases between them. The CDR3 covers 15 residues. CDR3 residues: CASSILFSESQPQHF. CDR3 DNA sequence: TGTGCCAGTAGTATACTTTTTTCCGAAAGTCAGCCCCAGCATTTT.

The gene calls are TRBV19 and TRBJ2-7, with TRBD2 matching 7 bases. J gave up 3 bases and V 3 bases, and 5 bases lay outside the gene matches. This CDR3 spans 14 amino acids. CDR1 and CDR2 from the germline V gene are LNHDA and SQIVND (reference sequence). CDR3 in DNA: TGTGCCAGTAGTATCGGGGGGATCATCTACGAGCAGTACTTC. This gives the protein CASSIGGIIYEQYF.

CDR3 in DNA: TGTGCCAGCAGTTTAAGTGGGAGCCTCTCCGGTGAAAAACTGTTTTTT. Translation gives CASSLSGSLSGEKLFF. The rearrangement links TRBV28 to TRBJ1-4; D is uncertain. With 2 bases removed from V and 7 bases from J, the gap between germline ends came to 17 bases. CDR1 MDHEN and CDR2 SYDVKM come from the germline V gene. The CDR3 runs to 16 residues.

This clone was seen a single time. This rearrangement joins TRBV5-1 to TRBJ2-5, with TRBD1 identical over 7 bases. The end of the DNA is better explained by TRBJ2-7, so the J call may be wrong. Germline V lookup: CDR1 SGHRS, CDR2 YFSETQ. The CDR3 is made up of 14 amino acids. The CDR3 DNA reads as TGCGCCAGCAGCTTTCCGGACAGGACCTACGAGCAGTACTTC. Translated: CASSFPDRTYEQYF.

For the CDR3, the DNA is TGTGCCAGTAGTGGCACAGGGGCGGGAGCTTTCTTT. It translates to CASSGTGAGAFF. The V call is TRBV19, the J call TRBJ1-1; 7 positions match TRBD1. Looked up from germline, CDR1 is LNHDA and CDR2 is SQIVND (reference sequence). CDR3 length: 12 amino acids. V trimming: 5 bases; J trimming: 10 bases; junction bases outside the gene matches: 7.

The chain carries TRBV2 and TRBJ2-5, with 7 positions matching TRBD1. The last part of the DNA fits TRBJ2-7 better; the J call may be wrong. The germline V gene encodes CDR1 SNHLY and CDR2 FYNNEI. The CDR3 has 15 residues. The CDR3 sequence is CASREMGQHTYEQYF. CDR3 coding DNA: TGTGCCAGCAGAGAAATGGGACAGCATACCTACGAGCAGTACTTC.

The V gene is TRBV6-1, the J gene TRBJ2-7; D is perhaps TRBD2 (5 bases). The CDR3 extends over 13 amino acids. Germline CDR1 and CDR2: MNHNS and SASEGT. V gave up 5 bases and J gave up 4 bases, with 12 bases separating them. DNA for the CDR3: TGTGCCAGCAGTTGGGTAGCGAAATACGAGCAGTACTTC. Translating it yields CASSWVAKYEQYF.